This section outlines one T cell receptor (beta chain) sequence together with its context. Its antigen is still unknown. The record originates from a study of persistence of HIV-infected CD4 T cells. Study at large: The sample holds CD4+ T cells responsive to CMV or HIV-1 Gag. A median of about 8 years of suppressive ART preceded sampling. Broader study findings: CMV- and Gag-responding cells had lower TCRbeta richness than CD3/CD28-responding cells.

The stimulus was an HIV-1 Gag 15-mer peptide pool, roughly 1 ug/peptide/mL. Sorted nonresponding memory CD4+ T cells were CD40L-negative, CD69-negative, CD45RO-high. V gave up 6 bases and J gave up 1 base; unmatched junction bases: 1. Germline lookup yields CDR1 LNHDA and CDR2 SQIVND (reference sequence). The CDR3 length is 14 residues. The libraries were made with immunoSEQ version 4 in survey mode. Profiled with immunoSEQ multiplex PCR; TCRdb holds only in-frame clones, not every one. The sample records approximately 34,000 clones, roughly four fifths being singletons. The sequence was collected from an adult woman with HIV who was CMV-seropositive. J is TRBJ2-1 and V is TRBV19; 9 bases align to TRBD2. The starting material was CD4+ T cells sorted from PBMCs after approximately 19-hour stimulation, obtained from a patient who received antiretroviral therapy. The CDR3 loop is CASRAGGSYNEQFF. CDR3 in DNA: TGTGCCAGTAGGGCGGGAGGGTCCTACAATGAGCAGTTCTTC. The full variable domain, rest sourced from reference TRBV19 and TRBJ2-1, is DGGITQSPKYLFRKEGQNVTLSCEQNLNHDAMYWYRQDPGQGLRLIYYSQIVNDFQKGDIAEGYSVSREKKESFPLTVTSAQKNPTAFYLCASRAGGSYNEQFFGPGTRLTVL.